This T cell receptor (beta chain) was recovered during a study of blood T cell repertoires in COVID-19. In the study overall: Sources were T cells, B-cell-depleted T cells, or PBMCs; the material itself was cDNA or gDNA.

Germline V CDR1 and CDR2: MNHNS, SASEGT. The CDR3 covers 14 residues. V was cut by 2 bases and J by 2 bases, with 9 bases left in between. Produced via immunoSEQ multiplex PCR; TCRdb's table is partial and in-frame only. The table includes about 220,000 clones, 65% to 85% detected once. The sequenced sample consisted of peripheral blood. V is TRBV6-1 and J is TRBJ1-2; possibly TRBD1 for D (5 bases). This clonotype originated in a woman between 55 and 75 years old with acute or convalescent COVID-19. CDR3 sequence: CASSEMTANYGYTF. DNA of the CDR3: TGTGCCAGCAGTGAAATGACAGCCAACTATGGCTACACCTTC.